A selection of T cell receptor beta chains follows, all from one sample in a study of T cells after yellow fever vaccination. From the 5' RACE reads, TCRdb called clonotypes with MiXCR, one entry per CDR3 protein. The data hold fewer than 650,000 distinct CDR3 sequences, with 21% observed a single time. The sequencing used PBMCs, collected roughly 23 days after the first yellow fever vaccination. Receptors were obtained from a man aged 18 to 30 who received the YFV17D yellow fever vaccine. Each CDR3 is given with its conserved first and last residue. Each record gives: clone size, J gene, V gene, D gene, CDR3 protein, CDR3 DNA. The D gene is left open where the match is weak. Clone size, where shown, is once, few, many, or a class for clones that have expanded.

size: NA
J: TRBJ1-2
V: TRBV2
D: NA
CDR3: CASSSNIGRGKNGYTF
DNA: TGTGCCAGCAGCTCAAACATTGGACGGGGGAAAAATGGCTACACCTTC

size: few
J: TRBJ2-5
V: TRBV28
D: NA
CDR3: CASSLDPAAIETQYF
DNA: TGTGCCAGCAGTTTAGACCCGGCGGCTATAGAGACCCAGTACTTC

size: NA
J: TRBJ1-2
V: TRBV3-1
D: TRBD1
CDR3: CASSRTGANYGYTF
DNA: TGTGCCAGCAGCCGGACAGGAGCTAACTATGGCTACACCTTC

size: many
J: TRBJ1-2
V: TRBV24-1
D: NA
CDR3: CATSEGEEYGYTF
DNA: TGTGCCACCAGTGAAGGGGAGGAGTATGGCTACACCTTC

size: NA
J: TRBJ1-1
V: TRBV6-2/TRBV6-3
D: NA
CDR3: CASSYGATEAFF
DNA: TGTGCCAGCAGTTACGGAGCCACTGAAGCTTTCTTT

size: NA
J: TRBJ2-5
V: TRBV6-1
D: TRBD2
CDR3: CATRVLAGLGTQYF
DNA: TGTGCCACCAGGGTCCTAGCGGGGCTCGGGACCCAGTACTTC

size: NA
J: TRBJ1-5
V: TRBV4-1
D: NA
CDR3: CASSGPGPSNQPQHF
DNA: TGCGCCAGCAGCGGACCGGGCCCGAGCAATCAGCCCCAGCATTTT

size: few
J: TRBJ1-5
V: TRBV29-1
D: NA
CDR3: CSVARGSNQPQHF
DNA: TGCAGCGTTGCACGTGGTAGCAATCAGCCCCAGCATTTT

size: few
J: TRBJ1-1
V: TRBV15
D: NA
CDR3: CATSRASLLGTEAFF
DNA: TGTGCCACCAGCAGAGCGAGTTTGCTAGGGACTGAAGCTTTCTTT

size: NA
J: TRBJ2-5
V: TRBV6-2/TRBV6-3
D: NA
CDR3: CASGVGTPETQYF
DNA: TGTGCCAGCGGGGTTGGGACTCCTGAGACCCAGTACTTC

size: once
J: TRBJ2-3
V: TRBV20-1
D: NA
CDR3: CSARAPTYTDTQYF
DNA: TGCAGTGCTAGAGCACCGACCTACACAGATACGCAGTATTTT

size: few
J: TRBJ2-5
V: TRBV7-2
D: TRBD2
CDR3: CASSPRLAGRPQETQYF
DNA: TGTGCCAGCAGCCCCCGACTAGCGGGGCGACCGCAAGAGACCCAGTACTTC

size: NA
J: TRBJ1-4
V: TRBV7-9
D: NA
CDR3: CASTYYEKLFF
DNA: TGTGCCAGCACCTACTATGAAAAACTGTTTTTT

size: NA
J: TRBJ2-6
V: TRBV30
D: NA
CDR3: CAWSVTAGANVLTF
DNA: TGTGCCTGGAGTGTAACTGCCGGGGCCAACGTCCTGACTTTC

size: NA
J: TRBJ1-1
V: TRBV7-8
D: NA
CDR3: CASRSGPGTEAFF
DNA: TGTGCCAGCAGATCGGGACCGGGCACTGAAGCTTTCTTT

size: few
J: TRBJ2-1
V: TRBV5-1
D: NA
CDR3: CASSLDSRRHNEQFF
DNA: TGCGCCAGCAGCTTGGACTCCCGAAGACACAATGAGCAGTTCTTC

size: few
J: TRBJ1-2
V: TRBV6-5
D: NA
CDR3: CASSWEGGYYGYTF
DNA: TGTGCCAGCAGTTGGGAAGGAGGGTATTATGGCTACACCTTC

size: few
J: TRBJ1-5
V: TRBV12-3/TRBV12-4
D: TRBD1
CDR3: CASSDTGGSGNQPQHF
DNA: TGTGCCAGCAGTGACACAGGGGGCTCAGGCAATCAGCCCCAGCATTTT

size: NA
J: TRBJ1-6
V: TRBV6-2/TRBV6-3
D: NA
CDR3: CASSYGAVNSPLHF
DNA: TGTGCCAGCAGTTACGGGGCGGTAAATTCACCCCTCCACTTT

size: NA
J: TRBJ2-1
V: TRBV20-1
D: NA
CDR3: CSVWTNRGFRDEQFF
DNA: TGCAGTGTTTGGACTAATCGGGGATTTCGGGATGAGCAGTTCTTC

size: NA
J: TRBJ2-2
V: TRBV20-1
D: TRBD2
CDR3: CSARVRGGEPFF
DNA: TGCAGTGCTAGAGTGCGGGGAGGGGAGCCGTTTTTT

size: NA
J: TRBJ2-3
V: TRBV19
D: NA
CDR3: CASSMYWRTDTQYF
DNA: TGTGCCAGTAGTATGTACTGGCGGACAGATACGCAGTATTTT

size: few
J: TRBJ2-3
V: TRBV4-1
D: TRBD1
CDR3: CASSQKGQDTDTQYF
DNA: TGCGCCAGCAGCCAAAAAGGACAGGACACAGATACGCAGTATTTT

size: few
J: TRBJ2-7
V: TRBV18
D: NA
CDR3: CASSANSLATSNEQYF
DNA: TGTGCCAGCTCAGCAAACTCCCTAGCTACTTCCAACGAGCAGTACTTC

size: many
J: TRBJ1-4
V: TRBV9
D: NA
CDR3: CASSVAGSNEKLFF
DNA: TGTGCCAGCAGCGTAGCAGGCTCTAATGAAAAACTGTTTTTT

size: NA
J: TRBJ2-1
V: TRBV6-2/TRBV6-3
D: TRBD1
CDR3: CASSYRQGSSYNEQFF
DNA: TGTGCCAGCAGTTACAGACAGGGGAGCTCCTACAATGAGCAGTTCTTC

size: few
J: TRBJ1-2
V: TRBV7-8
D: NA
CDR3: CASSLSDRSYGYTF
DNA: TGTGCCAGCAGCTTAAGCGACAGGAGCTATGGCTACACCTTC

size: few
J: TRBJ2-2
V: TRBV5-1
D: NA
CDR3: CASSPMGMTDNTGELFF
DNA: TGCGCCAGCAGCCCGATGGGAATGACAGATAACACCGGGGAGCTGTTTTTT

size: NA
J: TRBJ2-6
V: TRBV7-3
D: NA
CDR3: CASNIGAGGANVLTF
DNA: TGTGCCAGCAACATAGGGGCAGGGGGGGCCAACGTCCTGACTTTC

size: NA
J: TRBJ1-1
V: TRBV10-3
D: NA
CDR3: CAIRGQGWHTEAFF
DNA: TGTGCCATCAGGGGACAAGGCTGGCATACTGAAGCTTTCTTT

size: NA
J: TRBJ1-5
V: TRBV12-3/TRBV12-4
D: NA
CDR3: CASTQVYSNQPQHF
DNA: TGTGCCAGCACACAGGTCTATAGCAATCAGCCCCAGCATTTT

size: few
J: TRBJ1-5
V: TRBV7-2
D: NA
CDR3: CASSLSGSGNQPQHF
DNA: TGTGCCAGCAGCTTAAGTGGCTCGGGCAATCAGCCCCAGCATTTT

size: NA
J: TRBJ2-7
V: TRBV7-2
D: NA
CDR3: CASSLVEGSYEHYF
DNA: TGTGCCAGCAGCTTAGTAGAGGGCTCCTACGAGCACTACTTC

size: NA
J: TRBJ2-1
V: TRBV12-3/TRBV12-4
D: TRBD2
CDR3: CASSLLAGGLRSSYNEQFF
DNA: TGTGCCAGCAGTCTACTAGCGGGGGGCCTAAGGAGCTCCTACAATGAGCAGTTCTTC

size: NA
J: TRBJ2-4
V: TRBV25-1
D: NA
CDR3: CASSDRSLEGKNIQYF
DNA: TGTGCCAGCAGTGACAGATCACTTGAGGGCAAAAACATTCAGTACTTC

size: few
J: TRBJ1-1
V: TRBV5-1
D: NA
CDR3: CASSFGAAGTEAFF
DNA: TGCGCCAGCAGCTTCGGGGCGGCGGGCACTGAAGCTTTCTTT

size: few
J: TRBJ2-5
V: TRBV7-2
D: NA
CDR3: CASSPLGGRQGTETQYF
DNA: TGTGCCAGCAGCCCCCTGGGGGGGCGCCAGGGTACAGAGACCCAGTACTTC

size: NA
J: TRBJ2-5
V: TRBV6-6
D: NA
CDR3: CASSYAGQETQYF
DNA: TGTGCCAGCAGTTACGCGGGACAAGAGACCCAGTACTTC

size: few
J: TRBJ2-3
V: TRBV3-1
D: NA
CDR3: CASSLRTVGTDTQYF
DNA: TGTGCCAGCAGCCTCCGGACTGTGGGAACAGATACGCAGTATTTT

size: few
J: TRBJ2-7
V: TRBV20-1
D: TRBD1
CDR3: CSARDTGGFYEQYF
DNA: TGCAGTGCTAGAGACACAGGGGGGTTCTACGAGCAGTACTTC